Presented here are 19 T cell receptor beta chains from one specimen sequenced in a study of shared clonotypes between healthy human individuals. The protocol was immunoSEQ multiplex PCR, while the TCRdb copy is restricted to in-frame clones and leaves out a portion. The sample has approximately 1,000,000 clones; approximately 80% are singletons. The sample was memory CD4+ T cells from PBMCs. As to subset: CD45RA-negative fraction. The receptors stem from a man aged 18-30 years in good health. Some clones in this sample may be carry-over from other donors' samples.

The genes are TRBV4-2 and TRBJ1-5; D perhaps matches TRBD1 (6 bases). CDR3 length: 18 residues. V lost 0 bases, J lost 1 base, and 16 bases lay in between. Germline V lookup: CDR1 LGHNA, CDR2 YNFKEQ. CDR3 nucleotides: TGTGCCAGCAGCCAAGATCCCAGGACAAGGGGGAGCAATCAGCCCCAGCATTTT. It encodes CASSQDPRTRGSNQPQHF.

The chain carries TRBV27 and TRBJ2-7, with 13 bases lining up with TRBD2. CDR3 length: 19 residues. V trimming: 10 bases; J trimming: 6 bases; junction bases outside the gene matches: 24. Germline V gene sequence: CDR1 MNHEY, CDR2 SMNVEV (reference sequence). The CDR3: CATPTGQSLLAGGPSEQYF. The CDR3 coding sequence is TGTGCCACCCCGACGGGACAGAGCTTACTAGCGGGAGGGCCCTCCGAGCAGTACTTC.

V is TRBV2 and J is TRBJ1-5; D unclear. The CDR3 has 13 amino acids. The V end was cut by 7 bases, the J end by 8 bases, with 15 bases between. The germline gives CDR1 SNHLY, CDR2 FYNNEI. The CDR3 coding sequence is TGTGCCAGCAAGGTCGGTCAATTGGAGCCCCAGCATTTT. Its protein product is CASKVGQLEPQHF.

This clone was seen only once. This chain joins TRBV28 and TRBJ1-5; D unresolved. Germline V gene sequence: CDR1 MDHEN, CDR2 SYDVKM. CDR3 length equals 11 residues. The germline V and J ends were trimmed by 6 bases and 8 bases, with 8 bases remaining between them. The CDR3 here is CASSTGEPQHF. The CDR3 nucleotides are TGTGCCAGCAGCACCGGTGAGCCCCAGCATTTT.

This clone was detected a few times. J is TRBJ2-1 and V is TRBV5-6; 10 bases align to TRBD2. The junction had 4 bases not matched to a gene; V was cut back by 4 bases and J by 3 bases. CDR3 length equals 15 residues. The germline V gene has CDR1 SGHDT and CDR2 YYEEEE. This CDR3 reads CASSATSGIYNEQFF. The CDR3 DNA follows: TGTGCCAGCAGCGCTACTAGCGGGATCTACAATGAGCAGTTCTTC.

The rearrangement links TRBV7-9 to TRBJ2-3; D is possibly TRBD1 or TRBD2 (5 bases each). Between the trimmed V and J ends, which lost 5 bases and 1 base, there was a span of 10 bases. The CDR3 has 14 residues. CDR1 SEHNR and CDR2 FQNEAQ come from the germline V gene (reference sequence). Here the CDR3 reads CASSLLGGTDTQYF. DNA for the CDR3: TGTGCCAGCAGCCTCCTGGGGGGCACAGATACGCAGTATTTT.

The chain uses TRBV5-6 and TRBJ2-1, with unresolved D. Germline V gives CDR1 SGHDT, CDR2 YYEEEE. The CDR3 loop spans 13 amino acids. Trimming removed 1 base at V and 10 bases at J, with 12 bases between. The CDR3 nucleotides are TGTGCCAGCAGCTTGTTCTGGGAACACGAGCAGTTCTTC. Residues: CASSLFWEHEQFF.

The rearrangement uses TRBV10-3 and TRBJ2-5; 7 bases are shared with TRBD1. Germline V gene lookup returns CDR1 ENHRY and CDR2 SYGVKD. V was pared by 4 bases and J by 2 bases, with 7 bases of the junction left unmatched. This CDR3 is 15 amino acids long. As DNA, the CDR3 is TGTGCCATCAGTGTTCGGGACAGAAGACAAGAGACCCAGTACTTC. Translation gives CAISVRDRRQETQYF.

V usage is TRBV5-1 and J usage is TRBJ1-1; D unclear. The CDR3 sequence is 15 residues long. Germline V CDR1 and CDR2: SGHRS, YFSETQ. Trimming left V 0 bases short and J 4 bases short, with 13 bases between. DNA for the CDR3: TGCGCCAGCAGCTTGGTAGCCGGTCCAACCACTGAAGCTTTCTTT. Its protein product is CASSLVAGPTTEAFF.

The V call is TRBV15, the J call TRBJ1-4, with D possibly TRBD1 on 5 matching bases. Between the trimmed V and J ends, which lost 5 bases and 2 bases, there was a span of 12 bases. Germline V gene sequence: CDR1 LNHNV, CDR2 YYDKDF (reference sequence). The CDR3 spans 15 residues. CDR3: CATSVNPGTNEKLFF. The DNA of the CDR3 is TGTGCCACCAGCGTCAATCCAGGGACTAATGAAAAACTGTTTTTT.

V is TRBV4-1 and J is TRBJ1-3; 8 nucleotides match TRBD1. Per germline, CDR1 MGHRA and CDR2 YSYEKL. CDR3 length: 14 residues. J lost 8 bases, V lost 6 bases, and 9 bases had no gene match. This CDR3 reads CASRLTGGADTIYF. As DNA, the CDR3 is TGCGCCAGCAGGCTAACAGGGGGTGCGGACACCATATATTTT.

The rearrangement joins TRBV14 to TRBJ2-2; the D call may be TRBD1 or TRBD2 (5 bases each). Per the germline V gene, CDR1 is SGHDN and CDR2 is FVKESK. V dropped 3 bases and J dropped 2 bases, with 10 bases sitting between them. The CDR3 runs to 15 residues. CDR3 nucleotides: TGTGCCAGCAGCCATGACAGACTAAACACCGGGGAGCTGTTTTTT. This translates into CASSHDRLNTGELFF.

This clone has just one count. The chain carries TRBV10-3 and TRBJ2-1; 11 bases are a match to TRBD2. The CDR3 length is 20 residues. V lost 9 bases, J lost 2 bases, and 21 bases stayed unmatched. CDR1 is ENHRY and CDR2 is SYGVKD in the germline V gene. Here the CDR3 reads CAISSPASGRHVATYNEQFF. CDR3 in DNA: TGTGCCATTTCCTCCCCGGCTAGCGGGAGGCATGTGGCTACCTACAATGAGCAGTTCTTC.

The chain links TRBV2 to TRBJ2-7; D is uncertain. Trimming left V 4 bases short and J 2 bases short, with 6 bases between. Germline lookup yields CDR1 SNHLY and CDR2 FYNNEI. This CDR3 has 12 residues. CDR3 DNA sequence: TGTGCCAGCAGTGTAGTACCCTACGAGCAGTACTTC. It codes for CASSVVPYEQYF.

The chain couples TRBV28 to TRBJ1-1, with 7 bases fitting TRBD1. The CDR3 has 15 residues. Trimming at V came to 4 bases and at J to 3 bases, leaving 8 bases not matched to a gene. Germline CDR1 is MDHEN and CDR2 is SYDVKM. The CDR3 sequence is CASSSGGGLDTEAFF. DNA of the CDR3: TGTGCCAGCAGTTCCGGAGGGGGCTTGGACACTGAAGCTTTCTTT.

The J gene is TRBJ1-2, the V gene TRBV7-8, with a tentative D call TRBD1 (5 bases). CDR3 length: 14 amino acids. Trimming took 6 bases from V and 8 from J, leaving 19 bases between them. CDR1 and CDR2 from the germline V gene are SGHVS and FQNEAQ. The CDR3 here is CASSSSRVGLGYTF. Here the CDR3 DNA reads TGTGCCAGCAGTTCCTCGAGGGTGGGGCTGGGCTACACCTTC.

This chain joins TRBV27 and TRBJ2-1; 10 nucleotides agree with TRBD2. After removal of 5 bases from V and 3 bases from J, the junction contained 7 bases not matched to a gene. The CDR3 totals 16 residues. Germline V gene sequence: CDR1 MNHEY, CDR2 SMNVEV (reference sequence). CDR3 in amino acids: CASSPRTSGNYNEQFF. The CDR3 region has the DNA TGTGCCAGCAGTCCCAGGACTAGCGGCAACTACAATGAGCAGTTCTTC.

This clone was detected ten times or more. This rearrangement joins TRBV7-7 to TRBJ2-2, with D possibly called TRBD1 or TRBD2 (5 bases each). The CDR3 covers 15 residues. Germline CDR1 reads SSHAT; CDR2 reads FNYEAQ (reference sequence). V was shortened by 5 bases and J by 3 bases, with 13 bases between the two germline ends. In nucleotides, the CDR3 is TGTGCCAGCAGCCTGGATAGGGGAGACACCGGGGAGCTGTTTTTT. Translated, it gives CASSLDRGDTGELFF. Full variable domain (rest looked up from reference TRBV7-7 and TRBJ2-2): GAGVSQSPRYKVTKRGQDVTLRCDPISSHATLYWYQQALGQGPEFLTYFNYEAQPDKSGLPSDRFSAERPEGSISTLTIQRTEQRDSAMYRCASSLDRGDTGELFFGEGSRLTVL.

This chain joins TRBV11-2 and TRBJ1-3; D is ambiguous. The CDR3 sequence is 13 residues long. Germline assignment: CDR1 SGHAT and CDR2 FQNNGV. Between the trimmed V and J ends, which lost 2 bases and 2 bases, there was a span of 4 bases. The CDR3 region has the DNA TGTGCCAGCAGCTTATACCCTGGAAACACCATATATTTT. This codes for CASSLYPGNTIYF.